Listed below are T cell receptor beta chains from one sample, sequenced in a study of blood T cell repertoires in COVID-19. Measured with immunoSEQ multiplex PCR; TCRdb has only the in-frame clones, and not every one. This table has 390,000 or so clones, roughly nine tenths appearing once. Sequenced sample: PBMCs or T cells enriched from blood (not recorded which). The receptors come from a man aged 18 to 30 who had recovered from COVID-19. Each CDR3 is given without its conserved first and last residue. The size field is filled for only some rows; it gives once, few, many or a size class.

V gene	J gene	clone size	CDR3 protein
TRBV7-3	TRBJ2-7	.	ASSLGAATYEQY
TRBV5-1	TRBJ1-3	once	ASSPAAGPGNTIY
TRBV29-1	TRBJ1-5	.	SVGSVNQPQH
TRBV5-1	TRBJ2-5	.	ASSLNQGLQETQY
TRBV5-6	TRBJ2-4	.	ASSKGQFSALAKNIQY
TRBV7-3	TRBJ1-6	.	ASGQDRNSPLH
TRBV29-1	TRBJ1-3	once	SVESGVHSGNTIY
TRBV15	TRBJ2-7	.	ATSRGERYEQY
TRBV7-9	TRBJ1-3	few	ASSRGGARDTIY
TRBV7-2	TRBJ2-6	.	ASSPTGPPGANVLT
TRBV2	TRBJ2-1	few	ASLRTSGTYNEQF